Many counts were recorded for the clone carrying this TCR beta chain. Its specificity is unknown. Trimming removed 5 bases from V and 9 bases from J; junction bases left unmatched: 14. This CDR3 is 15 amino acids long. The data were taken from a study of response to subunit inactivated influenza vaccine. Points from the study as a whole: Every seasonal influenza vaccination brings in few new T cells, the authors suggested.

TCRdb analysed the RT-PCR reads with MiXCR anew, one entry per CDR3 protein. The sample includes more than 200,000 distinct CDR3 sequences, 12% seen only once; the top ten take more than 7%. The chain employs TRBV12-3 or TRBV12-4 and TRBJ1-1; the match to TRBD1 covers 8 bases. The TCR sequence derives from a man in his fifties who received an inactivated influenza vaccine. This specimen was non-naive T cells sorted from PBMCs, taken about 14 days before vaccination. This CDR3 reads CASSMQSGTGNKAFF. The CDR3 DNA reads TGTGCCAGCAGTATGCAATCCGGGACAGGAAACAAAGCTTTCTTT.